This T cell receptor beta chain originates from a study of CD8+ T cells in alopecia areata. Study background: Oral tofacitinib (5 to 10 mg twice daily) was administered to treated patients.

This clone has at least ten counts. Its matching antigen is unknown. CDR3 size: 13 residues. Trimming removed 3 bases from V and 1 base from J, with 9 bases in between. CDR1 is SQVTM and CDR2 is ANQGSEA in the germline V gene. It was cDNA, reverse transcribed from extracted RNA, that served as the sequencing template. Generated by immunoSEQ multiplex PCR, the TCRdb table keeps only in-frame clones and is missing some. Counted here are 200,000 to 250,000 clones, around two fifths occurring once; the ten biggest clones make up around 0.48%. Study results and caveats: Because of a solitary nonresponder, the connection of baseline CD8+ expansion to response stays uncertain.

Regarding treatment: oral pan-JAK inhibitor, 5-10 mg twice daily. Specimens obtained from alopecia areata patients comprised lesional scalp punch biopsies and peripheral blood. The gene calls are TRBV29-1 and TRBJ1-1; D is unclear. The clonotype comes from a human donor with alopecia areata. Here the sequenced sample was CD4+ T cells sorted from blood, taken at approximately week 30, from a patient treated with tofacitinib. The CDR3 DNA reads as TGCAGCGTTGAGAGGCCTGAGAACACTGAAGCTTTCTTT. This encodes CSVERPENTEAFF.